The T cell receptor beta chain under discussion was sequenced for a study of regulatory T cells in long-lasting Graves disease. Study in general: Over 5 years of antithyroid drugs with positive TSH receptor antibodies was taken to mean persistent Graves' disease.

Germline CDR1 is WNHNN and CDR2 is SYGVQD (reference sequence). V lost 0 bases and J lost 5, with 14 bases in between. CDR3 length: 15 amino acids. This clonotype was recorded many times. What it recognizes is unknown. Library construction for TCR beta used iRepertoire HTBI primers and Arm-PCR of CDR3 regions. Methods used by the authors: Taken together, the samples had roughly 56 TRBV and 14 TRBJ segments identified. TCRdb reanalysed the multiplex PCR reads using MiXCR and keeps one entry per CDR3 protein. None of the V and J calls come from the authors' own analysis; TCRdb made them. The top ten hold approximately 6.4% of the sample, which has about 470,000 distinct CDR3 sequences, about a fifth seen once. Points from the study as a whole: Relative to new patients (roughly 1,000), persistent patients exhibited greater sharing of public clonotypes (about 2,700). The study found lower TCR diversity in persistent Graves' patients than in newly diagnosed ones.

Time point denoted: persistent/refractory GD, antithyroid drugs over 5 years with positive TRAb. PBMC-derived RNA was used for the TCR library. The TCR comes from a female donor with Graves disease. The chain couples TRBV10-1 to TRBJ2-7; D might be TRBD1 or TRBD2, each matching 5 bases. The material was peripheral blood mononuclear cells (PBMCs), obtained when the disease was refractory, from a patient treated with antithyroid drugs. The CDR3 coding sequence is TGCGCCAGCAGTGAGTCGATTAGTACGGGACACGAGCAGTACTTC. Amino acid sequence: CASSESISTGHEQYF.